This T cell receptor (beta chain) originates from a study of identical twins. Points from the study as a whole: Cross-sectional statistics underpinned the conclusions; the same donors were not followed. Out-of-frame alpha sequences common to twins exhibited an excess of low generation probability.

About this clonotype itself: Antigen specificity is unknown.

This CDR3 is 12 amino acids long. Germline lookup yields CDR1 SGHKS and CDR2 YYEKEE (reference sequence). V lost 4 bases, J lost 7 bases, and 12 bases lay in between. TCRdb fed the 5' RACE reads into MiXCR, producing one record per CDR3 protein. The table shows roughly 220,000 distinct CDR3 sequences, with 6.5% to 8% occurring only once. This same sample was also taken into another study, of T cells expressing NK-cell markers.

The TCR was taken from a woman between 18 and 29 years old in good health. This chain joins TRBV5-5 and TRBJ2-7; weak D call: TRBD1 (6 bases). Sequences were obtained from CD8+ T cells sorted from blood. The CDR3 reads CASSTQGIEQYF. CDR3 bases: TGTGCCAGCAGCACACAGGGTATTGAGCAGTACTTC. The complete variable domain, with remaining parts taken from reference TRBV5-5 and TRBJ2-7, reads DAGVTQSPTHLIKTRGQQVTLRCSPISGHKSVSWYQQVLGQGPQFIFQYYEKEERGRGNFPDRFSARQFPNYSSELNVNALLLGDSALYLCASSTQGIEQYFGPGTRLTVT.